This TCR beta chain was identified in a study of T cell changes during pregnancy in multiple sclerosis. CDR3 size: 14 residues. Per germline, CDR1 PRHDT and CDR2 FYEKMQ (reference sequence). Trimming removed 2 bases from V and 5 bases from J; junction bases left unmatched: 3. Here immunoSEQ multiplex PCR was the method, and the copy in TCRdb shows in-frame clones only, minus some. The data hold more than 55,000 clones, with 90% observed a single time. Sequenced material: peripheral blood, taken in the third trimester of pregnancy. The rearrangement links TRBV13 to TRBJ1-1; 9 positions match TRBD1. The TCR was taken from a female donor in good health, enrolled as a control in a pregnancy study. The CDR3 reads CASSLHRGQTEAFF. The CDR3 DNA sequence: TGTGCCAGCAGCTTACACAGGGGGCAAACTGAAGCTTTCTTT.